The TCR beta chain under discussion was sequenced for a study of vaccination and CD4 T cells after COVID-19. Time point: late sampling 161 to 241 days after vaccination in a few convalescent patients. Treatment of the sample: approximately 9-day PBMC culture with coronavirus spike peptide pools or control peptides (ViraFEST assay). For this clonotype: Its cognate antigen is unknown.

Sequenced with the Oncomine TCR Beta short-read assay was DNA taken from cultured CD4+ T cells. TCRdb processed the PCR reads anew with MiXCR; each CDR3 protein has one entry. The sample holds 15,000 to 20,000 distinct CDR3 sequences; over 35% are singletons and the top ten take 17%. V trimming: 6 bases; J trimming: 0 bases; junction bases outside the gene matches: 6. Germline CDR1 and CDR2: WSHSY and SAAADI. This CDR3 spans 15 amino acids. The rearrangement uses TRBV10-2 and TRBJ1-2; TRBD1 aligns across 8 bases. The receptor was isolated from a human donor who had recovered from COVID-19. Sequencing used CD4+ T cells from blood, cultured in vitro, obtained about 7 months after SARS-CoV-2 vaccination. The CDR3 region is CASRGTGGPNYGYTF. DNA of the CDR3: TGCGCCAGCAGGGGCACAGGGGGACCTAACTATGGCTACACCTTC.